This T cell receptor (beta chain) was sequenced in a study of cytomegalovirus exposure and HLA in healthy donors. Study information: The roughly 700 first-cohort repertoires and the 95 to 150 validation repertoires shared the same platform, a later analysis reported.

Findings of the study overall: Cytomegalovirus status, reportedly, was diagnosed with high specificity and sensitivity by the classifier.

As to this clone: Its matching antigen is unknown.

Clones were read by immunoSEQ multiplex PCR, and TCRdb kept only the in-frame ones, dropping some. The sample includes approximately 88,000 clones, 84% of them seen just once. Germline V gene sequence: CDR1 LNHNV, CDR2 YYDKDF (reference sequence). V was clipped by 0 bases and J by 5 bases; unmatched bases: 8. CDR3 length: 17 residues. This chain links TRBV15 with TRBJ2-5, with 11 nucleotides matching TRBD1. The sample taken for sequencing was PBMCs. The TCR sequence derives from a woman between 18 and 29 years old in good health and CMV-seropositive. The DNA for the CDR3 is TGTGCCACCAGCAGAGATTACTGGACAGGGGGCAGCGAGACCCAGTACTTC. This gives the protein CATSRDYWTGGSETQYF.